This T cell receptor beta chain was found in a study of control samples from healthy donors and cancer patients. Germline CDR1 is MGHRA and CDR2 is YSYEKL. This CDR3 is built from 14 residues. With 0 bases removed from V and 6 bases from J, the gap between germline ends came to 8 bases. Assay: immunoSEQ multiplex PCR; the TCRdb copy retains only in-frame clones and omits some. The sample has fewer than 200,000 clones; 85% to 95% are singletons. The chain employs TRBV4-1 and TRBJ1-4; D is uncertain. This clonotype was sampled from a man aged 25 to 45 in good health. Material for sequencing was blood. CDR3 nucleotides: TGCGCCAGCAGCCAAGAGGGTCGGGATGAAAAACTGTTTTTT. Residues: CASSQEGRDEKLFF.